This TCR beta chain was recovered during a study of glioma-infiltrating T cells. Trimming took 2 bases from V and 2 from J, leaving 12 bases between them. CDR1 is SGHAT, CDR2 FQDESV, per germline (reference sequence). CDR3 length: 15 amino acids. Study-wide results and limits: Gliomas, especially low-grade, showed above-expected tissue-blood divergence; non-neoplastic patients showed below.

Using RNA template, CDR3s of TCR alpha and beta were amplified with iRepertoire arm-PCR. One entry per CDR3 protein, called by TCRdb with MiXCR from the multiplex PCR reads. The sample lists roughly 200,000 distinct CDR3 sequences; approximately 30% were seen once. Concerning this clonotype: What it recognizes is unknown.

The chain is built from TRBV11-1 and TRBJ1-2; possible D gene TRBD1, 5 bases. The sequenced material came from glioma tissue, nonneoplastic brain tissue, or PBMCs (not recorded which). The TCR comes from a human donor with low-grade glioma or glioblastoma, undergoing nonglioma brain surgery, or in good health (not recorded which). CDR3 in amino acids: CASSLRRDGNYGYTF. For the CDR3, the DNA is TGTGCCAGCAGCTTAAGGCGGGACGGGAACTATGGCTACACCTTC.